The rows below give T cell receptor beta chains drawn from one sample of a study of early T cells in non-severe SARS-CoV-2 infection. From the 5' RACE reads, TCRdb called clonotypes with MiXCR, one entry per CDR3 protein. The sample holds some 45,000 distinct CDR3 sequences, roughly 7% seen once. Sequenced material: whole blood. These receptors were collected from an adult who was a healthcare worker with PCR-confirmed SARS-CoV-2 infection or an uninfected control (not recorded which). Both conserved end residues are part of each CDR3. A D gene is named only where the DNA matches it firmly. Size tells how often a clone was seen (once, few, many) or the class of an expanded clone, and some rows leave it out.

TRBV20-1	TRBJ1-1	-	-	CSALPGEMNTEAFF	TGCAGTGCTTTACCAGGGGAAATGAACACTGAAGCTTTCTTT
TRBV28	TRBJ1-2	TRBD1	many	CASFERTGSNYGYTF	TGTGCCAGCTTCGAACGGACAGGGTCTAACTATGGCTACACCTTC
TRBV7-9	TRBJ2-3	TRBD2	few	CASSLWLAGVLDTQYF	TGTGCCAGCAGCTTATGGCTAGCGGGGGTTCTAGATACGCAGTATTTT
TRBV20-1	TRBJ1-5	-	many	CSARAGGTDFRGNQPQHF	TGCAGTGCTAGAGCCGGGGGGACGGATTTTAGGGGCAATCAGCCCCAGCATTTT
TRBV5-1	TRBJ2-2	-	few	CASTPGGSTYYTGELFF	TGCGCCAGCACGCCTGGGGGATCGACATACTACACCGGGGAGCTGTTTTTT
TRBV4-2	TRBJ1-3	-	few	CASSHDTGRNTIYF	TGTGCCAGCAGCCATGATACAGGTCGAAACACCATATATTTT
TRBV7-8	TRBJ1-2	-	-	CASSLQGGGYTF	TGTGCCAGCAGCTTACAGGGCGGTGGCTACACCTTC
TRBV7-2	TRBJ2-5	TRBD1	-	CASSSGQTKETQYF	TGTGCCAGCAGCTCGGGACAGACGAAAGAGACCCAGTACTTC
TRBV11-3	TRBJ1-1	-	many	CASSQDSDTEAFF	TGTGCCAGCAGCCAAGACAGTGATACTGAAGCTTTCTTT
TRBV28	TRBJ2-7	-	many	CASSQPGLLFLEQYF	TGTGCCAGCAGCCAGCCCGGGCTCCTCTTTTTGGAGCAGTACTTC
TRBV4-2	TRBJ2-1	TRBD2	few	CASSQAAGGIDEQFF	TGTGCCAGCAGCCAAGCAGCGGGGGGGATCGATGAGCAGTTCTTC
TRBV29-1	TRBJ2-1	TRBD1	-	CSRTSGTGIGHEQFF	TGCAGCCGAACATCCGGGACAGGGATCGGACATGAGCAGTTCTTC
TRBV25-1	TRBJ2-7	-	few	CASSDSRGRGVDEQYF	TGTGCCAGCAGTGACAGCAGGGGACGCGGTGTGGACGAGCAGTACTTC
TRBV7-2	TRBJ2-4	-	many	CASSLNWGGNIQYF	TGTGCCAGCAGCTTAAATTGGGGTGGAAACATTCAGTACTTC
TRBV29-1	TRBJ2-5	-	once	CSVRRGAGETQYF	TGCAGCGTAAGACGGGGGGCCGGGGAGACCCAGTACTTC
TRBV21-1	TRBJ2-2	-	many	CASTPQGGELFF	TGTGCCAGCACTCCCCAGGGCGGGGAGCTGTTTTTT
TRBV24-1	TRBJ1-3	-	many	CATPLLLRQTSGNTIYF	TGTGCCACCCCACTCTTACTTCGCCAGACTTCTGGAAACACCATATATTTT
TRBV14	TRBJ2-5	-	few	CASSQVQRIQETQYF	TGTGCCAGCAGCCAAGTACAGAGGATACAAGAGACCCAGTACTTC
TRBV11-3	TRBJ2-1	-	few	CASSLGQGQSREQFF	TGTGCCAGCAGCTTAGGGCAGGGGCAAAGCCGTGAGCAGTTCTTC
TRBV7-9	TRBJ2-3	-	few	CASSLNGLTDTQYF	TGTGCCAGCAGCTTAAACGGCCTCACAGATACGCAGTATTTT
TRBV6-1	TRBJ1-3	-	many	CASSGTGSGNTIYF	TGTGCCAGCAGTGGGACGGGCTCTGGAAACACCATATATTTT
TRBV3-1	TRBJ2-2	-	few	CASSQEGRELFF	TGTGCCAGCAGCCAAGAAGGCAGGGAGCTGTTTTTT
TRBV29-1	TRBJ2-3	-	few	CSSVRGLGTDTQYF	TGCAGCTCCGTTCGGGGTTTGGGCACAGATACGCAGTATTTT
TRBV10-3	TRBJ2-3	-	few	CAISDSGAATDTQYF	TGTGCCATCAGTGACTCGGGGGCTGCCACAGATACGCAGTATTTT
TRBV12-3/TRBV12-4	TRBJ1-3	-	-	CASIPPDSGNTIYF	TGTGCCAGCATCCCACCCGACTCTGGAAACACCATATATTTT
TRBV15	TRBJ1-5	-	few	CATSPGGRILNQPQHF	TGTGCCACCAGCCCGGGTGGAAGGATTTTGAATCAGCCCCAGCATTTT
TRBV10-3	TRBJ1-5	-	many	CAISESNQPQHF	TGTGCCATCAGTGAGTCGAATCAGCCCCAGCATTTT
TRBV2	TRBJ1-5	-	many	CASGGDNQPQHF	TGTGCCAGCGGAGGGGATAATCAGCCCCAGCATTTT
TRBV28	TRBJ1-2	-	many	CASSLSQGKDTF	TGTGCCAGCAGTTTGTCACAGGGTAAAGACACCTTC
TRBV13	TRBJ2-7	TRBD2	few	CASSFSSGGLYEQYF	TGTGCCAGCAGCTTTTCTAGCGGGGGCCTATACGAGCAGTACTTC
TRBV28	TRBJ2-7	TRBD1	many	CASSLGRDRVNEQYF	TGTGCCAGCAGTTTGGGGCGCGACAGGGTCAACGAGCAGTACTTC
TRBV4-3	TRBJ1-2	-	many	CASSQEGTGVDGYTF	TGCGCCAGCAGCCAAGAAGGTACGGGGGTGGATGGCTACACCTTC
TRBV29-1	TRBJ2-3	-	-	CSVGGAGDTQYF	TGCAGCGTTGGGGGGGCAGGAGATACGCAGTATTTT
TRBV29-1	TRBJ2-1	-	many	CSVVRVNEQFF	TGCAGCGTTGTGAGGGTTAATGAGCAGTTCTTC
TRBV5-4	TRBJ2-3	TRBD1	few	CASRGGGQVAVDTQYF	TGTGCCTCGAGAGGAGGCGGACAGGTCGCCGTAGATACGCAGTATTTT